The 9 T cell receptor beta chains below all came from one sample that was sequenced in a study of tumor-infiltrating lymphocytes in primary liver carcinoma. Constant-region priming of around 530 ng total RNA yielded TCR beta cDNA. Slightly modified ARM-PCR served as the procedure for the TCR beta libraries. These libraries came from three rounds of nested multiplex PCR. The study ran its first two PCR rounds for roughly 10 cycles each, using TRBV1-TRBV30 forward primers and a C-beta reverse primer. Each CDR3 protein gets one entry after TCRdb re-called the multiplex PCR reads with MiXCR. This table holds approximately 30,000 distinct CDR3 sequences, less than 80% found once. From roughly 21-30 mg of unsorted bulk tissue, DNA and RNA were co-extracted together. The sequencing sample was made of liver tumor tissue from sampling region 5. Subset noted: tumor region T5, tumor centre. All receptors come from a man between 35 and 55 years old with primary liver carcinoma and hepatitis B virus infection.

Concerning this clonotype: The CDR3 ends on some other residue instead of the conserved phenylalanine or tryptophan, so this is likely a read error. The J gene is TRBJ1-1, the V gene TRBV11-1, with no clear D. The CDR3 is 13 residues long. Germline CDR1 and CDR2: SGHAT and FQDESV (reference sequence). As DNA, the CDR3 is TGTGCCAGTAGCCGCCAGGTGAACACGGAAGCTTTCCTT. Its protein is CASSRQVNTEAFL.

About this clonotype itself: A much larger clone lies one base from this, so it may be a read error. The chain recombines TRBV28 with TRBJ2-1; a weak D match, TRBD1 (5 bases). Germline CDR1 and CDR2: MDHEN and SYDVKM. The CDR3 loop spans 14 amino acids. CDR3 residues: CASSRVGSHNEQFF. The CDR3 region has the DNA TGTGCCAGCAGCAGGGTTGGCTCCCACAATGAGCAGTTCTTC. The full variable domain, rest sourced from reference TRBV28 and TRBJ2-1, is DVKVTQSSRYLVKRTGEKVFLECVQDMDHENMFWYRQDPGLGLRLIYFSYDVKMKEKGDIPEGYSVSREKKERFSLILESASTNQTSMYLCASSRVGSHNEQFFGPGTRLTVL.

Comment on this clonotype: Germline and junction disagree at one end, which may indicate a read error. The chain joins TRBV6-2 or TRBV6-3 to TRBJ2-2; TRBD2 agrees at 8 bases. This CDR3 region has 16 residues. Germline V gene sequence: CDR1 MNHEY, CDR2 SVGEGT. The CDR3 sequence: CTSTQRLTGGPGELFF. DNA for the CDR3: TGTACCAGCACCCAACGACTAACGGGAGGGCCCGGGGAGCTGTTTTTT.

Concerning this clonotype: One end of the junction does not line up with germline, which may come from a read error. The chain is built from TRBV6-5 and TRBJ2-5; TRBD1 aligns across 8 bases. Germline assignment: CDR1 MNHEY and CDR2 SVGAGI. This CDR3 is 15 amino acids long. The CDR3 sequence is CARRRDRTRRETQYF. In DNA, the CDR3 is TGTGCCCGCAGGCGGGACAGGACGAGACGAGAGACCCAGTACTTC.

Concerning this clonotype itself: One junction end disagrees with the germline gene, perhaps due to a read error. CDR3 loop: CASRDRTSYKEQFF. Here the CDR3 DNA reads TGTGCCAGCAGGGACAGGACGTCCTACAAAGAGCAGTTCTTC. The chain employs TRBV6-1 and TRBJ2-1, with 7 bases identical to TRBD1. Per the germline V gene, CDR1 is MNHNS and CDR2 is SASEGT. This CDR3 is 14 amino acids long.

Remarks on this clonotype: A junction end diverges from the germline sequence, so it may reflect a read error. The J gene is TRBJ2-2, the V gene TRBV7-8, with 12 bases matching TRBD2. Germline lookup yields CDR1 SGHVS and CDR2 FQNEAQ. The CDR3 length is 17 residues. The CDR3 coding sequence is TGTGCCAGCAGCTTCCGGACTAGCGGGGCGAACACCCGGGAACTGTTTTTT. Protein: CASSFRTSGANTRELFF.

This clonotype appeared many times. V is TRBV28 and J is TRBJ2-1; D ambiguous. Trimming pared 2 bases from V and 4 bases from J, leaving 6 bases between. Looked up from germline, CDR1 is MDHEN and CDR2 is SYDVKM. This CDR3 contains 13 residues. In nucleotides, the CDR3 is TGTGCCAGCAGTTTAATACTGTACAATGAGCAGTTCTTC. Translation: CASSLILYNEQFF.

About this clonotype itself: This clone may be a read error of a much larger clone one base away. V and J are TRBV28 and TRBJ1-2, with a weak D call TRBD1 (6 bases). The CDR3 is 13 residues long. Per the germline V gene, CDR1 is MDHEN and CDR2 is SYDVKM. The CDR3 region has the DNA TGTGTCAGCAGTTCCGGACAGAGCTATGGCTACACCTTC. Translation gives CVSSSGQSYGYTF.

This clonotype was picked up one time. One end of the junction varies from germline; a read error may be responsible. The chain uses TRBV11-2 and TRBJ2-3; D gene ambiguous. The CDR3 has 12 residues. In germline, CDR1 is SGHAT, CDR2 FQNNGV. The CDR3 loop is CASNASTDTQYF. For the CDR3, the DNA is TGCGCCAGCAACGCAAGCACAGATACGCAGTATTTT.